This T cell receptor beta chain emerged from a study of T cell responses to AZD1222 COVID-19 vaccine (dated by TCRdb to the early 2020s). Context from the whole study: AZD1222 recipients whose second dose came at about 4 weeks and those whose second dose came at about 12 weeks were combined into one group, since spike-specific TCR depth and breadth did not differ between the two schedules. TCR sequencing was performed for about 250 trial participants, of whom some 200 were given two doses of AZD1222 and some 25 were given two doses of MenACWY control vaccine. Enrollment into the trials was organized by age into subgroups of 18-55, 56-69 and 70-plus years, and those subgroups contained about 160, 30 and 59 TCR-sequenced participants, respectively. Broad study findings and their caveats: After two AZD1222 doses, both the breadth and the depth of spike-specific TCRs were significantly higher than at day 0 and than in MenACWY recipients. Conclusions about previously exposed vaccinees are limited, since just five or six AZD1222 recipients were seropositive for SARS-CoV-2 at baseline. Because no day 14 peak-response samples were available, repertoires were characterized only after the peak T cell response. The 56-69-year group was small, and its depth increase did not reach significance, likely because of low power. CD4 TCRs associated with the vaccine covered the entire spike protein, and the dominant responses were in regions 160-218 and 743-854. Participants were mostly white British, with more females than males. The authors suggested clonal diversity may have been underestimated. Reportedly, close to half of the unique spike-specific TCRs recognized epitopes lying outside the regions that are mutated in the B.1.351 and B.1.1.7 variants.

The CDR3 regions of human TCRbeta chains were analyzed by immunosequencing. Per the source publication's procedure: TCRs in the repertoires were matched against a reference library of SARS-CoV-2-specific TCRs that had been generated with the MIRA antigen-specificity platform. Breadth was defined as the fraction of unique TCRs that were SARS-CoV-2-associated. Depth was defined as the fraction of total T cells that were SARS-CoV-2-associated. Each spike-specific TCR was assigned to its reactive spike region and to a CD4 or CD8 class using the MIRA data. Log10-transformed breadth and depth values were compared by one-way ANOVA with Sidak's multiple comparisons tests. The table comes from immuneACCESS by way of TCRdb, which keeps in-frame sequences with V and J called. Part of the clones is missing from these tables; in studies checked, under half for an unresolved V gene and the rest for unknown reasons. V, J and clone size reflect that table, while D and trimming were determined from the DNA. This sample is represented by some 80,000 clones; around 90% of them were singletons. 5% to 6% of the sample belongs to the ten largest clones.

The time point label, read with the paper, signifies: baseline before first vaccination. Samples from vaccinated people were obtained from the UK trials COV001 and COV002, which included a single-blind randomized controlled phase 2/3 trial of AZD1222 (ChAdOx1 nCoV-19) in healthy adults. For TCRbeta chain sequencing, PBMC samples from trial participants were taken at day 0 and at day 28 after the second dose. On this clone itself: The antigen it binds to is not known. No qualities accompany the bases; no much larger clone lies one base away.

Per the germline V gene, SGHNT is the CDR1 and YENEEA is the CDR2. The CDR3 numbers 17 residues from cysteine through phenylalanine. Only the CDR3 DNA stays, 51 bases, in frame from base 1. V is shortened by 1 base, J by 6 bases, and the region joining them spans 16 bases. The sequence was collected from an adult in good health. The sequencing used peripheral blood, collected on day 0 of AZD1222 vaccination. The sequence joins TRBV11-3 to TRBJ1-6; there is no confident call for the D gene. Read as DNA, the sequence is TGTGCCAGCAGCTTAGCTACCTTCGGGCACTCTAATTCACCCCTCCACTTT. It is translated as CASSLATFGHSNSPLHF.